The source of this T cell receptor beta chain is a study of regulatory T cells in long-lasting Graves disease. As for the study in general: Graves' cases, newly diagnosed, had used antithyroid drugs under 3 months.

Time point given: newly diagnosed GD, antithyroid drugs for less than 3 months. Extracted RNA from PBMCs served as the source of the TCR library. Trimming removed 0 bases at V and 9 bases at J, with 15 bases between. The CDR3 runs to 14 residues. The germline V gene encodes CDR1 DFQATT and CDR2 SNEGSKA (reference sequence). In this sample, this clonotype turned up many times. With iRepertoire HTBI primers and Arm-PCR of CDR3 regions, TCR beta libraries were built. TCRdb called the multiplex PCR reads again in MiXCR, with one record for every CDR3 protein. The sample yields about 530,000 distinct CDR3 sequences, 15% to 20% seen once. These records were also assigned to another study, of T cells in Graves' hyperthyroidism and ophthalmopathy. That report notes: Among clonotypes expanded in thyroid above 0.001, most were also found in blood.

This sequence joins TRBV20-1 and TRBJ2-1; D not resolved. This receptor was taken from a woman aged 40 to 65 with Graves disease. The sequenced sample was peripheral blood mononuclear cells (PBMCs), obtained at new diagnosis, from a patient treated with antithyroid drugs. CDR3 bases: TGCAGTGCTAGAGATCGGCAGGCGGTAGGTGAGCAGTTCTTC. Encoded protein: CSARDRQAVGEQFF.